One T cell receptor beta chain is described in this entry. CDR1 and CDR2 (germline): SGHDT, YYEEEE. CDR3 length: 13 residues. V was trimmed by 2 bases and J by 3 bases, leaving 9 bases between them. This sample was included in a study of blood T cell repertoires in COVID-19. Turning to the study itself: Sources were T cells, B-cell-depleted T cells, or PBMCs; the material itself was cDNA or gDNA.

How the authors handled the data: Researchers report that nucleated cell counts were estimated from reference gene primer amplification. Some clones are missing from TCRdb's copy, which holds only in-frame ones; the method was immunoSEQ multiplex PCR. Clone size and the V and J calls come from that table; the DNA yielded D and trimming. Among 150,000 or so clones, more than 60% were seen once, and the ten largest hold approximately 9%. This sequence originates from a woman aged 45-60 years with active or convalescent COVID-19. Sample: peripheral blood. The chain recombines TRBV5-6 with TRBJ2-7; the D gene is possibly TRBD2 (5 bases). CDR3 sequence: CASSLWTHYEQYF. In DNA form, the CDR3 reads TGTGCCAGCAGCTTATGGACTCACTACGAGCAGTACTTC.